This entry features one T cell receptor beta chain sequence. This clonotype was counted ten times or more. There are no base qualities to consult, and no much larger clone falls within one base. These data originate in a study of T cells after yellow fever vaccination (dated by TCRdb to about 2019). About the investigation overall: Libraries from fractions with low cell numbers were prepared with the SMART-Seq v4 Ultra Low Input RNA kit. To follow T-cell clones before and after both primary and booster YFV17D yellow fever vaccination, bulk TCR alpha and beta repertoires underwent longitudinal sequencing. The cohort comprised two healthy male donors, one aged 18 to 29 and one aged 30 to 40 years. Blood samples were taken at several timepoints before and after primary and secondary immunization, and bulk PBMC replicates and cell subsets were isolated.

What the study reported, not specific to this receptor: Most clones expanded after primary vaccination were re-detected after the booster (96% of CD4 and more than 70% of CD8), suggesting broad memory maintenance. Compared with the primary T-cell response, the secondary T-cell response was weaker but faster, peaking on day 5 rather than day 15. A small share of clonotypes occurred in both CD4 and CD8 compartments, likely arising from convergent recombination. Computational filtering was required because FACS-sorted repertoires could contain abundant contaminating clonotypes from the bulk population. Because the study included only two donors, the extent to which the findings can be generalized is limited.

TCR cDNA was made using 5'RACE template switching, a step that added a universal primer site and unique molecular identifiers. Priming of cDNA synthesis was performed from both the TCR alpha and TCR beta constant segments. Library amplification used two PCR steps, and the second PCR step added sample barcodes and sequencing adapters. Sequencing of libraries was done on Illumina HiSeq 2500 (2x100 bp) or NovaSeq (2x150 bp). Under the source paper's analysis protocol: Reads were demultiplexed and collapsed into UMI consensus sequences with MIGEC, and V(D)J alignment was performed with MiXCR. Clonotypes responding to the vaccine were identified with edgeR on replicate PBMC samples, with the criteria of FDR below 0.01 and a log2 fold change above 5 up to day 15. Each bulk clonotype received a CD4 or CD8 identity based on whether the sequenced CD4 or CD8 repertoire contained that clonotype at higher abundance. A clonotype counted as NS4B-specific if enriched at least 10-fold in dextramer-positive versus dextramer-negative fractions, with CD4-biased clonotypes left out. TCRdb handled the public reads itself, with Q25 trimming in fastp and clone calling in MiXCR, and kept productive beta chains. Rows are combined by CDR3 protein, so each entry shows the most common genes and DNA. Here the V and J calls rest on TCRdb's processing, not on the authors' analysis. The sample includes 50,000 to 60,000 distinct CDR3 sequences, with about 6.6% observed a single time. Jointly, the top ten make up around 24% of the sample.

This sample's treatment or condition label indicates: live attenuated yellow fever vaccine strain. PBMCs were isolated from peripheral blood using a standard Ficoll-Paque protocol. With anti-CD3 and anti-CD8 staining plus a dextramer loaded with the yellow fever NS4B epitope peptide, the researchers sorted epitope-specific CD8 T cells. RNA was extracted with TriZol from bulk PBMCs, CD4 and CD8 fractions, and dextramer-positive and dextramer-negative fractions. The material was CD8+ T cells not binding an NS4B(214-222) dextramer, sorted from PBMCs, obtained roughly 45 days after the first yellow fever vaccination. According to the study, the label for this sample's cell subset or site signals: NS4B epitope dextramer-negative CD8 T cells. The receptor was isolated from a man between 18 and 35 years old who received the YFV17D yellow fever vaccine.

The bases read TGTGCCAGCAGTTTCCGACAGGGACCCTATGGCTACACCTTC. The translation is CASSFRQGPYGYTF. Here the chain combines TRBV6-6 and TRBJ1-2; 7 bases in between match TRBD1. The germline V gene (reference sequence) sets CDR1 to MNHNY and CDR2 to SVGAGI. The CDR3 goes from the cysteine to the phenylalanine over 14 residues. Left in the record is the CDR3 DNA by itself, 42 bases read in frame from the first base. The V end gives up 4 bases and the J end 4 bases, leaving 6 bases in the junction not matched to a gene.